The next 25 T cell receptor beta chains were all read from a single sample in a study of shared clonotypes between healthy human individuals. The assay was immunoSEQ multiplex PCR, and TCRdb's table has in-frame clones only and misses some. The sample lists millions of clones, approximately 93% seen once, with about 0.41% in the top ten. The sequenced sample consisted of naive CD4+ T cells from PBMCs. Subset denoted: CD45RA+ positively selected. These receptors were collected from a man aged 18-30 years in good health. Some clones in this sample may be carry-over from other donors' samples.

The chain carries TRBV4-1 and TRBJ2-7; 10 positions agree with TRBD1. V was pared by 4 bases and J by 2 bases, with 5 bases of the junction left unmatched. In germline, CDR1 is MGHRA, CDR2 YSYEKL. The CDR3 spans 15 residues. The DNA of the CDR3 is TGCGCCAGCAGCCCTGGACAGGGGGAACCCTACGAGCAGTACTTC. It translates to CASSPGQGEPYEQYF.

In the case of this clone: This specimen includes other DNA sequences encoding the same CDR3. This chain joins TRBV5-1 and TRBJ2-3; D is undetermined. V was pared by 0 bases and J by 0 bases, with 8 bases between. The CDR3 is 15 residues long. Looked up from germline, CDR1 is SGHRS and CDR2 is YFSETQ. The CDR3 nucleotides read TGCGCCAGCAGCTTGGGCAGACCTAGCACAGATACGCAGTATTTT. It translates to CASSLGRPSTDTQYF.

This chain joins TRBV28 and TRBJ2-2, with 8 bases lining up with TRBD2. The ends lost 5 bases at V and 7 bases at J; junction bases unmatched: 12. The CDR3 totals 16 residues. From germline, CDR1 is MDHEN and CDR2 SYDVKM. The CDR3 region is CASSRSAGAVDGELFF. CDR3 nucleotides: TGTGCCAGCAGTCGTTCAGCGGGAGCTGTAGACGGGGAGCTGTTTTTT.

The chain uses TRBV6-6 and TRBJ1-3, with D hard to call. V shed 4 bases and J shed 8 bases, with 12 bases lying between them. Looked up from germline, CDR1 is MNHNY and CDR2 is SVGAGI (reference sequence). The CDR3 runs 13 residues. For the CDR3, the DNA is TGTGCCAGCAGTTTACTAATCCAGGACACCATATATTTT. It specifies CASSLLIQDTIYF.

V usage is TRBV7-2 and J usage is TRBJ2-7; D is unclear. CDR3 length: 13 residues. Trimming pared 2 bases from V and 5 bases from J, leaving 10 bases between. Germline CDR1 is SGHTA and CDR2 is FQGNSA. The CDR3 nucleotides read TGTGCCAGCAGCTTACATCGCATTGACGAGCAGTACTTC. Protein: CASSLHRIDEQYF.

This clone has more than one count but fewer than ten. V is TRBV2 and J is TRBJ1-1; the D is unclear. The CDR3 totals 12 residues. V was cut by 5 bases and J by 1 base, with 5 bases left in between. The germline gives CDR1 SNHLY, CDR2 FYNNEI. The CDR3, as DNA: TGTGCCAGCAGTATGAGGAACACTGAAGCTTTCTTT. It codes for CASSMRNTEAFF.

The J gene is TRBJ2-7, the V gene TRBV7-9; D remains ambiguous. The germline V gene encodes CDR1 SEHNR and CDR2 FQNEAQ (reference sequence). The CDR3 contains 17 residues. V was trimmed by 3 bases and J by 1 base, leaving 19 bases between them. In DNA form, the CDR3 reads TGTGCCAGCAGCTTCACCCCAACGGGCCAACTATCCTACGAGCAGTACTTC. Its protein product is CASSFTPTGQLSYEQYF. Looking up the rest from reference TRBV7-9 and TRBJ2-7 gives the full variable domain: DTGVSQNPRHKITKRGQNVTFRCDPISEHNRLYWYRQTLGQGPEFLTYFQNEAQLEKSRLLSDRFSAERPKGSFSTLEIQRTEQGDSAMYLCASSFTPTGQLSYEQYFGPGTRLTVT.

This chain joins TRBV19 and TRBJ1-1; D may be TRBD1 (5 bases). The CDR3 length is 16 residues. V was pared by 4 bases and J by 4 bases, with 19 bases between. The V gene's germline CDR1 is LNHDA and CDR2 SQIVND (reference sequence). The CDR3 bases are TGTGCCAGTAGTACTTACAACGCAGGGTTTAGCACTGAAGCTTTCTTT. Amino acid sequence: CASSTYNAGFSTEAFF.

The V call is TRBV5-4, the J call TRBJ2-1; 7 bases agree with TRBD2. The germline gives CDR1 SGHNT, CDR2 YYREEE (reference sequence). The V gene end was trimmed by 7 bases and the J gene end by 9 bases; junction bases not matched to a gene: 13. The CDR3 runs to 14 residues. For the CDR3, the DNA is TGTGCCAGCGGTTACCCCGACCGCGGGGGTGAGCAGTTCTTC. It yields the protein CASGYPDRGGEQFF.

CDR3 nucleotides: TGTGCTACGGACCTTAACACCGGGGAGCTGTTTTTT. As protein: CATDLNTGELFF. The chain joins TRBV28 to TRBJ2-2; no reliable D call. The CDR3 totals 12 residues. Germline CDR1 MDHEN, CDR2 SYDVKM.

DNA for the CDR3: TGCGCCAGCAGGGGGGACAGCTTCCTCGGGGAGCTGTTTTTT. It translates to CASRGDSFLGELFF. This chain joins TRBV5-1 and TRBJ2-2; 7 bases line up with TRBD1. With V trimmed by 5 bases and J by 7 bases, 8 bases remained unmatched. Germline CDR1 reads SGHRS; CDR2 reads YFSETQ. The CDR3 loop spans 14 amino acids.

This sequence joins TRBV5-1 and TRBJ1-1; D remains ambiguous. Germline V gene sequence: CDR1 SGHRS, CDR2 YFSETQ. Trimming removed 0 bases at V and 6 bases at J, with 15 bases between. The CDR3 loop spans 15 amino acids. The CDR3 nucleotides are TGCGCCAGCAGCTTGGCAGACGGGAGGGTACCTGAAGCTTTCTTT. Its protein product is CASSLADGRVPEAFF.

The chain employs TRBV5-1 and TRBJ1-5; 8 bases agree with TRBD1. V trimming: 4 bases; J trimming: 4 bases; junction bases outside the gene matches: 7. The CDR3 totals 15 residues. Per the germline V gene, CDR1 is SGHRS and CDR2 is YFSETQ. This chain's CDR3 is CASSEGQVPNQPQHF. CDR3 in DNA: TGCGCCAGCAGCGAGGGACAGGTTCCAAATCAGCCCCAGCATTTT.

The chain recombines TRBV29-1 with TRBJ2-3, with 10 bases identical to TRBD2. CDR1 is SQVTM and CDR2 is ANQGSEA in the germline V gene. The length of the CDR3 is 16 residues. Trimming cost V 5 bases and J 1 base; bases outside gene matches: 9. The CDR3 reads CSVLGSAGGGTDTQYF. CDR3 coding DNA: TGCAGCGTTTTAGGCTCAGCGGGAGGGGGCACAGATACGCAGTATTTT.

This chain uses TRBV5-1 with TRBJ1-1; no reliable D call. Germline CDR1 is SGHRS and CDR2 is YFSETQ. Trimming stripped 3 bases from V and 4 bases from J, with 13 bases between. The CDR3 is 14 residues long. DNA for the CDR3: TGCGCCAGCAGCTCGGTAGGGAGGGCCACTGAAGCTTTCTTT. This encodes CASSSVGRATEAFF.

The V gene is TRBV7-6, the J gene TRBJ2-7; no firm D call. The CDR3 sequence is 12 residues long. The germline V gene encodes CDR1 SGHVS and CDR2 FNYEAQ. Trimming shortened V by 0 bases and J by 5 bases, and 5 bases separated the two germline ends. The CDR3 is CASSLARHEQYF. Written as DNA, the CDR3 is TGTGCCAGCAGCTTAGCGAGGCACGAGCAGTACTTC.

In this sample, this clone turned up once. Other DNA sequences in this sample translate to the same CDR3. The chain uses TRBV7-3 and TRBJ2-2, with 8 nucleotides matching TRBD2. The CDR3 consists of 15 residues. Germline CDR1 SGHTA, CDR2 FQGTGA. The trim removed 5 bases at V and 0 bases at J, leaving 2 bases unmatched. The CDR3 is CASSRGLANTGELFF. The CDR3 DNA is TGTGCCAGCAGCCGGGGACTAGCGAACACCGGGGAGCTGTTTTTT.

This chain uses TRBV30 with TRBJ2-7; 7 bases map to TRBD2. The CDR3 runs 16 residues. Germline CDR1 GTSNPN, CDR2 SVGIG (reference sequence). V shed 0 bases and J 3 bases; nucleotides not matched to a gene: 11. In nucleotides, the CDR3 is TGTGCCTGGAGTGTATTTGGAGGGACTACAATCTACGAGCAGTACTTC. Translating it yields CAWSVFGGTTIYEQYF. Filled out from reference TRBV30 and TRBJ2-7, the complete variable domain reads SQTIHQWPATLVQPVGSPLSLECTVEGTSNPNLYWYRQAAGRGLQLLFYSVGIGQISSEVPQNLSASRPQDRQFILSSKKLLLSDSGFYLCAWSVFGGTTIYEQYFGPGTRLTVT.

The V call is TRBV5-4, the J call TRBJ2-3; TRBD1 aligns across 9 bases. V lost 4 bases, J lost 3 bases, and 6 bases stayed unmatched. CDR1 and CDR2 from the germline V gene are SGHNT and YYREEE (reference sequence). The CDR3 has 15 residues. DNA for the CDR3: TGTGCCAGCAGCCGGACAGGGGATGGAACAGATACGCAGTATTTT. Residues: CASSRTGDGTDTQYF.

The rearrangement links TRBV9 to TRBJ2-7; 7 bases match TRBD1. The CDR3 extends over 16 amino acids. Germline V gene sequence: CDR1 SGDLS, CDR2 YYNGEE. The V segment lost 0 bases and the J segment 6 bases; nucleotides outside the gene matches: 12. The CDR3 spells CASSVATGQRLPEQYF. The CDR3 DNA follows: TGTGCCAGCAGCGTAGCTACGGGACAGAGACTGCCCGAGCAGTACTTC.

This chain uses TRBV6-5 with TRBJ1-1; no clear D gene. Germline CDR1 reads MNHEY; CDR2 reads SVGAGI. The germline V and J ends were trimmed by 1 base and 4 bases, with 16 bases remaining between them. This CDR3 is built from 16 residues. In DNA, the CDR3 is TGTGCCAGCAGTTACTTGGGCCTAGGGTACGGCACTGAAGCTTTCTTT. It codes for CASSYLGLGYGTEAFF.

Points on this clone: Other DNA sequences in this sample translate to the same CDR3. The CDR3, as DNA: TGTGCCAGCTCACCTGGTAGGGGGGCATACGAGCAGTACTTC. Translation: CASSPGRGAYEQYF. V usage is TRBV18 and J usage is TRBJ2-7, with D possibly called TRBD1 or TRBD2 (6 bases each). The CDR3 length is 14 residues. Germline CDR1 is KGHSH and CDR2 is LQKENI. With 3 bases removed from V and 4 bases from J, the gap between germline ends came to 13 bases.

CDR3 amino acids: CASSLGQAGMGYF. The CDR3 DNA is TGTGCCAGCAGCTTAGGCCAGGCCGGGATGGGGTACTTC. The V and J genes are TRBV7-9 and TRBJ2-4; perhaps TRBD2 as D (5 bases). Between the trimmed V and J ends, which lost 1 base and 15 bases, there was a span of 16 bases. Germline CDR1 reads SEHNR; CDR2 reads FQNEAQ (reference sequence). The CDR3 sequence is 13 residues long.

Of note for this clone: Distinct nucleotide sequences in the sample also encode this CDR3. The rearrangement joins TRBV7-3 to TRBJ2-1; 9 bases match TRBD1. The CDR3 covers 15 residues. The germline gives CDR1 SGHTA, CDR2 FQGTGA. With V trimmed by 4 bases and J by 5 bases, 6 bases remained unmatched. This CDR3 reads CASSSPGQGNNEQFF. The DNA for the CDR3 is TGTGCCAGCAGCTCGCCGGGACAGGGTAACAATGAGCAGTTCTTC.

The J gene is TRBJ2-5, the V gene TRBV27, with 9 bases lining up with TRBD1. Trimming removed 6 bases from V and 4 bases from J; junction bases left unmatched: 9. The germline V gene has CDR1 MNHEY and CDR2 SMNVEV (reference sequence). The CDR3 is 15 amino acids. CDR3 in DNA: TGTGCCAGCAGCAACCCGGGACAGGGAGGAGAGACCCAGTACTTC. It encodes CASSNPGQGGETQYF.